This T cell receptor beta chain comes out of a study of blood T cells in healthy people across ages. The length of the CDR3 is 15 residues. Per the germline V gene, CDR1 is ENHRY and CDR2 is SYGVKD. V was shortened by 6 bases and J by 3 bases, with 15 bases between the two germline ends. Then a second PCR, running roughly 7 to 11 cycles, was carried out with a sample-barcoded 5' primer and a J-beta primer mix. A single record per CDR3 protein comes from TCRdb applying MiXCR to the 5' RACE reads. The table includes approximately 960,000 distinct CDR3 sequences, around 29% detected once. This clonotype showed up just a few times. What it recognizes is unknown. Study outcomes and limitations: Long-lived donors carried more naive CD4+ cells and greater diversity than aged donors.

This sample also belongs to another study, concerning T cells of mothers and their children. That paper states: Samples came from a few healthy Caucasian mothers and their six children. Over 8.5 million TCR beta CDR3 reads were obtained from each mother, and roughly 3 million from each child.

Sequencing was carried out using blood. The source is a woman between 35 and 50 years old in good health. This rearrangement joins TRBV10-3 to TRBJ2-1; maybe TRBD2 (6 bases). CDR3 DNA sequence: TGTGCCATCAGGGAGCTGGCGGGGCGCTACAATGAGCAGTTCTTC. Its translation is CAIRELAGRYNEQFF.